The 28 T cell receptor beta chains presented below share a single source sample, sequenced in a study of PD-1 blockade in classical Hodgkin lymphoma. With no exception, relapse followed autologous stem cell transplantation in all patients, and brentuximab vedotin exposure varied. TCRdb keeps only in-frame clones here, not all; method: immunoSEQ multiplex PCR. The sample includes fewer than 110,000 clones, around nine tenths of them seen just once. Here the sequenced sample was peripheral blood mononuclear cells (PBMCs), taken before the second cycle of nivolumab. These receptor sequences come from a human donor with classical Hodgkin lymphoma.

The chain links TRBV5-5 to TRBJ1-1; D may be TRBD1 (5 bases). V was cut by 6 bases and J by 1 base, with 13 bases left in between. The germline CDR1 and CDR2 sequences are SGHKS and YYEKEE (reference sequence). This CDR3 is built from 14 residues. The CDR3 nucleotides are TGTGCCAGCAATCCGTGGAGGGGGAACACTGAAGCTTTCTTT. It yields the protein CASNPWRGNTEAFF.

This chain links TRBV7-2 with TRBJ2-7; TRBD2 matches 8 bases. J gave up 5 bases and V 5 bases, and 8 bases lay outside the gene matches. CDR3 length: 14 amino acids. Germline CDR1 reads SGHTA; CDR2 reads FQGNSA. The CDR3 here is CASSTLAGLNEQYF. CDR3 coding DNA: TGTGCCAGCAGCACCTTAGCGGGGCTCAACGAGCAGTACTTC.

The rearrangement uses TRBV19 and TRBJ2-2; 8 bases fit TRBD1. V shed 1 base and J 1 base; nucleotides not matched to a gene: 5. The CDR3 runs 17 residues. The germline V gene encodes CDR1 LNHDA and CDR2 SQIVND (reference sequence). CDR3 coding DNA: TGTGCCAGTAGTATAGGGACAGGGAGGCGGAACACCGGGGAGCTGTTTTTT. Translated, it gives CASSIGTGRRNTGELFF.

V and J are TRBV6-5 and TRBJ2-7; D remains ambiguous. The CDR3 spans 13 residues. Germline V lookup: CDR1 MNHEY, CDR2 SVGAGI. Trimming stripped 4 bases from V and 5 bases from J, with 12 bases between. The CDR3 DNA sequence: TGTGCCAGCAGTTCCCCCGGAATAAACGAGCAGTACTTC. Translated: CASSSPGINEQYF.

The J gene is TRBJ1-2, the V gene TRBV7-9; D not resolved. This CDR3 has 12 residues. Trimming removed 4 bases from V and 4 bases from J, with 7 bases in between. Germline values: CDR1 SEHNR, CDR2 FQNEAQ (reference sequence). Written as DNA, the CDR3 is TGTGCCAGCAGCTCCATGCGCTATGGCTACACCTTC. Translation: CASSSMRYGYTF.

The chain recombines TRBV5-1 with TRBJ1-4, with D perhaps matching TRBD1 (5 bases). The CDR3 is 13 residues long. Trimming cost V 4 bases and J 7 bases, with 11 bases left between them. The germline CDR1 and CDR2 sequences are SGHRS and YFSETQ. The CDR3 loop reads CASSLERGEKLFF. The DNA for the CDR3 is TGCGCCAGCAGCCTAGAGAGGGGTGAAAAACTGTTTTTT.

This clone was detected a few times. CDR3 bases: TGTGCCAGCACCAACAGGGGGTGGTCGGAAACTGAAGCTTTCTTT. This translates into CASTNRGWSETEAFF. The chain employs TRBV6-6 and TRBJ1-1, with 8 bases lining up with TRBD1. This CDR3 spans 15 amino acids. J was trimmed by 5 bases and V by 7 bases; bases with no gene match: 12. Germline V gene data show CDR1 as MNHNY and CDR2 as SVGAGI (reference sequence).

CDR3 bases: TGTGCCAGCAGCGGAGGGACTAGCGGGGGAGGAGAGACCCAGTACTTC. Protein sequence: CASSGGTSGGGETQYF. The chain employs TRBV2 and TRBJ2-5; 14 bases align to TRBD2. The CDR3 sequence is 16 residues long. The germline V gene encodes CDR1 SNHLY and CDR2 FYNNEI. The J segment lost 4 bases and the V segment lost 6 bases, leaving 7 bases of the junction unmatched.

The CDR3 nucleotides are TGTGCCAGCAGCTTGCCTAGCGGGGATCAAGAGACCCAGTACTTC. This sequence encodes CASSLPSGDQETQYF. The chain has TRBV5-4 and TRBJ2-5; 9 bases agree with TRBD2. The germline V gene has CDR1 SGHNT and CDR2 YYREEE (reference sequence). The CDR3 spans 15 residues. The V and J ends lost 1 base and 2 bases, in that order; junction bases with no gene match: 3.

This chain connects TRBV7-2 to TRBJ2-7; a possible D gene is TRBD1 (6 bases). V was cut by 3 bases and J by 2 bases, with 14 bases left in between. The CDR3 runs to 15 residues. The V gene's germline CDR1 is SGHTA and CDR2 FQGNSA. This chain's CDR3 is CASSLGAANTYEQYF. CDR3 bases: TGTGCCAGCAGCTTGGGGGCAGCGAATACCTACGAGCAGTACTTC.

The chain is built from TRBV12-5 and TRBJ1-1, with 8 positions matching TRBD1. Germline V gene lookup returns CDR1 LGHNT and CDR2 FRNRAP. J gave up 0 bases and V 2 bases, and 20 bases lay outside the gene matches. This CDR3 is built from 21 residues. For the CDR3, the DNA is TGTGCTAGTGGTTTGTTCCCTTCCTCCGGGACAGGCGCGTCCATGAACACTGAAGCTTTCTTT. This encodes CASGLFPSSGTGASMNTEAFF.

The CDR3 nucleotides read TGTGCCAGCAGCTCGGACAGCTGGTACCAAGAGACCCAGTACTTC. This gives the protein CASSSDSWYQETQYF. V usage is TRBV11-1 and J usage is TRBJ2-5, with D possibly matching TRBD1 (6 bases). CDR3 length: 15 amino acids. V shed 4 bases and J shed 0 bases, with 12 bases lying between them. Germline-derived CDR1 and CDR2 are SGHAT and FQDESV (reference sequence).

The rearrangement uses TRBV19 and TRBJ1-3; D call uncertain. CDR3 length: 15 amino acids. CDR1 and CDR2 (germline): LNHDA, SQIVND (reference sequence). V was trimmed by 3 bases and J by 0 bases, leaving 9 bases between them. DNA for the CDR3: TGTGCCAGTAGTATGGGCGTAAACTCTGGAAACACCATATATTTT. As protein: CASSMGVNSGNTIYF. The variable domain in full, completed from reference TRBV19 and TRBJ1-3, reads DGGITQSPKYLFRKEGQNVTLSCEQNLNHDAMYWYRQDPGQGLRLIYYSQIVNDFQKGDIAEGYSVSREKKESFPLTVTSAQKNPTAFYLCASSMGVNSGNTIYFGEGSWLTVV.

The genes are TRBV30 and TRBJ2-1, with a weak D call TRBD1 (6 bases). V was pared by 8 bases and J by 4 bases, with 15 bases between. This CDR3 is 13 amino acids long. Germline values: CDR1 GTSNPN, CDR2 SVGIG (reference sequence). CDR3 nucleotides: TGTGCCCGATCACCTCAGGGGTACAATGAGCAGTTCTTC. Amino acids: CARSPQGYNEQFF. The variable domain in full, completed from reference TRBV30 and TRBJ2-1, reads SQTIHQWPATLVQPVGSPLSLECTVEGTSNPNLYWYRQAAGRGLQLLFYSVGIGQISSEVPQNLSASRPQDRQFILSSKKLLLSDSGFYLCARSPQGYNEQFFGPGTRLTVL.

This clone has just one count. The V gene is TRBV6-1, the J gene TRBJ2-2; tentative D call: TRBD2 (5 bases). V was trimmed by 4 bases and J by 6 bases, leaving 9 bases between them. The CDR3 has 13 amino acids. Germline CDR1 is MNHNS and CDR2 is SASEGT. The CDR3 loop reads CASSGREAGELFF. The CDR3, as DNA: TGTGCCAGCAGTGGACGGGAAGCCGGGGAGCTGTTTTTT.

The sample holds a few counts of this clone. The chain has TRBV9 and TRBJ1-2; D unresolved. The CDR3 has 13 residues. Trimming removed 4 bases from V and 6 bases from J, with 13 bases in between. CDR1 SGDLS and CDR2 YYNGEE come from the germline V gene. The CDR3 DNA follows: TGTGCCAGCAGCCTCTCGGTTGGGGATGGCTACACCTTC. Translated, it gives CASSLSVGDGYTF.

The chain joins TRBV5-6 to TRBJ1-5; D unclear. Trimming shortened V by 2 bases and J by 7 bases, and 13 bases separated the two germline ends. There are 14 residues in the CDR3. Per the germline V gene, CDR1 is SGHDT and CDR2 is YYEEEE. The CDR3 region has the DNA TGTGCCAGCAGCTTATTTCAGGAGGGACAGCCCCAGCATTTT. Translating gives CASSLFQEGQPQHF.

This clone has only one observation. V gene TRBV30 combines with J gene TRBJ1-5; unclear D gene. Germline V lookup: CDR1 GTSNPN, CDR2 SVGIG (reference sequence). V was pared by 2 bases and J by 4 bases, with 12 bases between. The CDR3 covers 14 residues. The CDR3 nucleotides read TGTGCCTGGAGTCTAGGCCCCTCTAATCAGCCCCAGCATTTT. It translates to CAWSLGPSNQPQHF.

The rearrangement joins TRBV15 to TRBJ1-2, with 8 bases aligning to TRBD1. J lost 2 bases, V lost 0 bases, and 5 bases had no gene match. The CDR3 spans 16 residues. CDR1 and CDR2 from the germline V gene are LNHNV and YYDKDF (reference sequence). CDR3 in DNA: TGTGCCACCAGCAGAGATAGGCAGGGGGCGAACTATGGCTACACCTTC. Protein: CATSRDRQGANYGYTF.

This clone was counted once. The chain employs TRBV25-1 and TRBJ2-7; D unclear. Trimming took 1 base from V and 1 from J, leaving 5 bases between them. The CDR3 totals 13 residues. From germline, CDR1 is MGHDK and CDR2 SYGVNS. The DNA of the CDR3 is TGTGCCAGCAGTGAATTTATGTCCTACGAGCAGTACTTC. Its translation is CASSEFMSYEQYF.

This rearrangement joins TRBV6-5 to TRBJ1-2; TRBD1 is a possible D gene (5 bases). The CDR3 sequence is 13 residues long. Germline V gene data show CDR1 as MNHEY and CDR2 as SVGAGI. V dropped 3 bases and J dropped 2 bases, with 7 bases sitting between them. CDR3 region: CASSYNRNYGYTF. Written as DNA, the CDR3 is TGTGCCAGCAGTTATAACAGGAACTATGGCTACACCTTC.

This clone appeared a few times. The chain has TRBV9 and TRBJ2-7, with D perhaps TRBD1 or TRBD2 (5 bases each). The CDR3 runs 12 residues. Germline loops: CDR1 SGDLS, CDR2 YYNGEE. Deletions cut 7 bases from V and 4 bases from J, with 12 bases between. The CDR3 loop reads CASGQGGYEQYF. CDR3 nucleotide sequence: TGTGCCAGCGGGCAGGGCGGGTACGAGCAGTACTTC.

The chain has TRBV18 and TRBJ2-7, with no clear D. Germline CDR1 reads KGHSH; CDR2 reads LQKENI. The ends were cut back, 6 bases at V and 5 bases at J, with 8 bases in the middle. The CDR3 has 11 residues. CDR3 amino acids: CASSPVDEQYF. CDR3 nucleotide sequence: TGTGCCAGCTCCCCCGTGGACGAGCAGTACTTC.

The chain recombines TRBV5-6 with TRBJ2-5; D unclear. Trimming left V 3 bases short and J 1 base short, with 10 bases between. CDR3 length: 14 residues. CDR1 is SGHDT and CDR2 is YYEEEE in the germline V gene. CDR3 nucleotides: TGTGCCAGCAGCTATTTGGACGGCCAAGAGACCCAGTACTTC. It encodes CASSYLDGQETQYF.

The rearrangement links TRBV20-1 to TRBJ2-7, with D maybe TRBD2 (5 bases). Germline V CDR1 and CDR2: DFQATT, SNEGSKA (reference sequence). Between the trimmed V and J ends, which lost 3 bases and 3 bases, there was a span of 6 bases. This CDR3 region has 11 residues. CDR3 sequence reads: CSASRDYEQYF. CDR3 coding DNA: TGCAGTGCTAGTCGGGACTACGAGCAGTACTTC.

The genes are TRBV11-2 and TRBJ2-7, with unresolved D. Germline V lookup: CDR1 SGHAT, CDR2 FQNNGV. There are 15 residues in the CDR3. Trimming left V 1 base short and J 3 bases short, with 13 bases between. CDR3 nucleotide sequence: TGTGCCAGCAGCTTAGTAGCCCATTTGGTCTACGAGCAGTACTTC. It translates to CASSLVAHLVYEQYF.

V is TRBV14 and J is TRBJ2-7, with D unclear. The CDR3 has 11 residues. V dropped 3 bases and J dropped 3 bases, with 3 bases sitting between them. Germline lookup yields CDR1 SGHDN and CDR2 FVKESK. The CDR3, as DNA: TGTGCCAGCAGCCATCACTACGAGCAGTACTTC. As protein: CASSHHYEQYF.

V gene TRBV27 combines with J gene TRBJ2-5; D unclear. This CDR3 has 15 amino acids. Germline CDR1 reads MNHEY; CDR2 reads SMNVEV (reference sequence). Trimming removed 5 bases from V and 1 base from J, with 14 bases in between. This CDR3 reads CASSVRALSQETQYF. The CDR3 region has the DNA TGTGCCAGCAGTGTACGAGCCCTGTCCCAAGAGACCCAGTACTTC.